This T cell receptor (beta chain) came from a study of control samples from healthy donors and cancer patients (dated by TCRdb to 2020 to 2022). Libraries were prepared through the immunoSEQ multiplex PCR assay. TCRdb took this table from immuneACCESS and kept in-frame rearrangements with V and J called. Such tables lack part of the clones; where checked against another copy, unresolved V genes explain under half of the gap, and the rest is unexplained. For this sample the table gives fewer than 200,000 clones, of which over 85% were detected only once. 1.2% to 1.5% of the sample goes to the ten largest clones. CDR1 SGHDN and CDR2 FVKESK were looked up in the germline V gene. From its cysteine to its phenylalanine, the CDR3 spans 15 amino acids. CDR3 DNA only is kept here, 45 bases in frame from base 1. The trim is 4 bases for V and 8 bases for J, with a gap of 15 bases between the germline ends.

The count of this clone is one. Its antigen target is currently unknown. No qualities accompany the bases; no much larger clone lies one base away. The chain is assembled from TRBV14 and TRBJ1-6; the D gene identity is not certain. The sequence came from a man between 25 and 39 years old in good health. Sequencing was done on a sample of blood. The nucleotide sequence reads as follows: TGTGCCAGCAGCCCCCTTAAAGGGAGGGATTCACCCCTCCACTTT. This translates into CASSPLKGRDSPLHF.